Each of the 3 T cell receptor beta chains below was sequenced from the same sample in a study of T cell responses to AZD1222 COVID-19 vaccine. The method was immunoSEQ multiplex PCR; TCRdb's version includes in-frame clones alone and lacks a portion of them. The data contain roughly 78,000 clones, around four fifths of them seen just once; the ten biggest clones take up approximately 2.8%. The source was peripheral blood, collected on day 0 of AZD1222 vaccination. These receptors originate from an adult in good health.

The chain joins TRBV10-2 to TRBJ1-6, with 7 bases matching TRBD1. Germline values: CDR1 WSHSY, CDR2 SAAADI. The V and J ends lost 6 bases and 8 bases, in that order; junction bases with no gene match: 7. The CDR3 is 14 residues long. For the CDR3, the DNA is TGCGCCAGCAGCCAGACAGGGTTGGATTCACCCCTCCACTTT. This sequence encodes CASSQTGLDSPLHF.

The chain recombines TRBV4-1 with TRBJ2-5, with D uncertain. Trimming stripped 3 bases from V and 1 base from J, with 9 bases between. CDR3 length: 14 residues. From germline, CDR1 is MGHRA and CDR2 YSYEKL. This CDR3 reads CASSHDPLQETQYF. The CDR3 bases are TGCGCCAGCAGCCATGATCCTCTCCAAGAGACCCAGTACTTC.

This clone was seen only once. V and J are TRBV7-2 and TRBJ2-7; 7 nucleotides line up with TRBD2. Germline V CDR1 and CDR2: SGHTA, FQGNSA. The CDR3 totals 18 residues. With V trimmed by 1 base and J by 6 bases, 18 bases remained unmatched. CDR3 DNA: TGTGCCAGCAGCTTAGAATCCGGCGGGAGTTCAATCCTAGGCGAGCAGTACTTC. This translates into CASSLESGGSSILGEQYF.